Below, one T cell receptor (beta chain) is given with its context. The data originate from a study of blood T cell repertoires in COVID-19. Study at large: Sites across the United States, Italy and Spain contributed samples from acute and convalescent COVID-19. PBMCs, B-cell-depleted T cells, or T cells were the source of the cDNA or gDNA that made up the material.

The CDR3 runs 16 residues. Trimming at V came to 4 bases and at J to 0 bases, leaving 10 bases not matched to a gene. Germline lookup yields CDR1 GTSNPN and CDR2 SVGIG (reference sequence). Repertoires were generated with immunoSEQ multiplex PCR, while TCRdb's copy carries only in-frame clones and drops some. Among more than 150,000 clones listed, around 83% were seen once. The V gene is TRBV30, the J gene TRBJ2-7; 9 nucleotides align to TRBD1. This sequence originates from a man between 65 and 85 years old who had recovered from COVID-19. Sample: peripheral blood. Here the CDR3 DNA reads TGTGCCTGGACCAAGGGACAGGGCCTAAGCTCCTACGAGCAGTACTTC. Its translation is CAWTKGQGLSSYEQYF.